These 5 T cell receptor beta chains originate from one sample sequenced in a study of T cell responses to AZD1222 COVID-19 vaccine. The assay was immunoSEQ multiplex PCR, and TCRdb's table has in-frame clones only and misses some. The repertoire has about 270,000 clones, approximately 94% of them found once; the top ten carry approximately 0.52%. The input for sequencing was peripheral blood, taken 28 days after the second AZD1222 dose. The receptors here all came from an adult who received the AZD1222 COVID-19 vaccine.

This rearrangement joins TRBV19 to TRBJ2-7; D is unclear. V dropped 5 bases and J dropped 6 bases, with 14 bases sitting between them. Germline CDR1 LNHDA, CDR2 SQIVND (reference sequence). The CDR3 extends over 13 amino acids. In nucleotides, the CDR3 is TGTGCCAGTAGTCCCCGGGTTGGCCCCGAGCAGTACTTC. This sequence encodes CASSPRVGPEQYF.

As to this clone: Additional DNA sequences in this sample encode the identical CDR3. V and J are TRBV28 and TRBJ2-7; 7 bases are shared with TRBD1. The germline gives CDR1 MDHEN, CDR2 SYDVKM. The J segment lost 3 bases and the V segment lost 8 bases, leaving 4 bases of the junction unmatched. The CDR3 runs to 12 residues. For the CDR3, the DNA is TGTGCCAGCTCCCGGGACAGCTACGAGCAGTACTTC. Translated: CASSRDSYEQYF.

The chain joins TRBV19 to TRBJ1-4, with 7 bases identical to TRBD1. After removal of 4 bases from V and 7 bases from J, the junction contained 3 bases not matched to a gene. The CDR3 runs to 13 residues. Germline V gene data show CDR1 as LNHDA and CDR2 as SQIVND (reference sequence). Written as DNA, the CDR3 is TGTGCCAGTAGTAACAGGGGTATTGAAAAACTGTTTTTT. It specifies CASSNRGIEKLFF.

Regarding this clone: A read error may produce the germline difference seen at one junction end. V and J are TRBV7-9 and TRBJ2-1, with 8 bases aligning to TRBD2. This CDR3 spans 13 amino acids. Per germline, CDR1 SEHNR and CDR2 FQNEAQ (reference sequence). In DNA form, the CDR3 reads TGTGCCAGCGGCTTAGCGGGAAATAATGAGCAGTTCTTC. Amino acid sequence: CASGLAGNNEQFF.

V is TRBV27 and J is TRBJ1-5; D is undetermined. Germline CDR1 is MNHEY and CDR2 is SMNVEV (reference sequence). Trimming pared 3 bases from V and 3 bases from J, leaving 12 bases between. The CDR3 loop spans 15 amino acids. This chain's CDR3 is CASSFGIDDNQPQHF. CDR3 sequence (DNA): TGTGCCAGCAGTTTCGGAATCGATGACAATCAGCCCCAGCATTTT.